Detailed here is one TCR beta chain. Its matching antigen is unknown. This record comes from a study of beta chain features in type 1 diabetes. Staining for CD45RO/CCR7/CD25/CD127/CD95/CD27 allowed sorting of CD4+ naive, central memory, regulatory and stem cell-like memory cells. The V end was cut by 0 bases, the J end by 2 bases, with 9 bases between. The CDR3 extends over 15 amino acids. Germline V lookup: CDR1 SGHRS, CDR2 YFSETQ. Overall study results and limits: Junctions at VDJ sites from type 1 diabetes patients had fewer insertions and more deletions. People with Type 1 diabetes carried modestly yet significantly shorter TCRB CDR3s in all four CD4+ subsets.

The entirety of the isolated RNA underwent reverse transcription, so expressed TCRB transcripts were sequenced. Measured with immunoSEQ multiplex PCR; TCRdb has only the in-frame clones, and not every one. This table holds 300,000 to 350,000 clones, approximately 10% found once. V and J are TRBV5-1 and TRBJ2-1; perhaps D is TRBD1 or TRBD2 (6 bases each). This TCR was recovered from a man aged 25 to 45 with type 1 diabetes. Material: central memory CD4+ T cells from blood. The CDR3 coding sequence is TGCGCCAGCAGCTTGGCGGGGGCTACCTACAATGAGCAGTTCTTC. Residues: CASSLAGATYNEQFF.